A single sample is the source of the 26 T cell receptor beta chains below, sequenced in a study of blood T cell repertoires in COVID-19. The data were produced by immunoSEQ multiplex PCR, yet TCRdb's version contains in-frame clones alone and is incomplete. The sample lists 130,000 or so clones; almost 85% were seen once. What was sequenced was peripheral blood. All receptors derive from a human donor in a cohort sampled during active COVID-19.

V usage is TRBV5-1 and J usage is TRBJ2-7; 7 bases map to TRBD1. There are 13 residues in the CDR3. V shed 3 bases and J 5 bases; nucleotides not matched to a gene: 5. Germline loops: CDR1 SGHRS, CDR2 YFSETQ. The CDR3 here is CASSSPDRNEQYF. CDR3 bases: TGCGCCAGCAGCTCGCCGGACAGGAACGAGCAGTACTTC.

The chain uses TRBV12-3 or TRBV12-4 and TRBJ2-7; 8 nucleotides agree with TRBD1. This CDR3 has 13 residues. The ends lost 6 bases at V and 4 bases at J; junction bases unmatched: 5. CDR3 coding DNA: TGTGCCAGCAGCAAAGACAGGGGATACGAGCAGTACTTC. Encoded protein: CASSKDRGYEQYF.

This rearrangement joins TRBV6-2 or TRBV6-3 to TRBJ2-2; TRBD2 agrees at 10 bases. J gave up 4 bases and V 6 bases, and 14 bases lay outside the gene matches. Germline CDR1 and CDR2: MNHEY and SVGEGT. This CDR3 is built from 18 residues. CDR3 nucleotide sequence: TGTGCCAGCAGCCCTGTAGCGGGGGGCCTAGGCGTCACCGGGGAGCTGTTTTTT. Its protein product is CASSPVAGGLGVTGELFF.

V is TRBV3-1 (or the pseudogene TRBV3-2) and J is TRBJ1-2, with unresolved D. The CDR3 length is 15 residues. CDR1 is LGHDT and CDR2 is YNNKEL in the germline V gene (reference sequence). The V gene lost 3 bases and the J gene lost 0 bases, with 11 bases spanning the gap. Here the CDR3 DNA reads TGTGCCAGCAGCCAGGGAGGGCGGGCTAACTATGGCTACACCTTC. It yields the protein CASSQGGRANYGYTF.

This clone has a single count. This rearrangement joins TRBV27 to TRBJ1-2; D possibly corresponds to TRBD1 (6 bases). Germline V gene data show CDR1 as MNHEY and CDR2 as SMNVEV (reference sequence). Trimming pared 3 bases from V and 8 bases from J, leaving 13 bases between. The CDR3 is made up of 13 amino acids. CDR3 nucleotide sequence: TGTGCCAGCAGTTTGGGGCAGGGGTCGGGCTACACCTTC. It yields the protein CASSLGQGSGYTF.

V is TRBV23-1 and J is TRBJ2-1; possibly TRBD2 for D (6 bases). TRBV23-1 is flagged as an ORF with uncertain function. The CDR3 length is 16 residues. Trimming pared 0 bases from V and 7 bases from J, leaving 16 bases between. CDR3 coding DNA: TGCGCCAGCAGTCAATCGAACGGGGGTCCTAATAATGAGCAGTTCTTC. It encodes CASSQSNGGPNNEQFF.

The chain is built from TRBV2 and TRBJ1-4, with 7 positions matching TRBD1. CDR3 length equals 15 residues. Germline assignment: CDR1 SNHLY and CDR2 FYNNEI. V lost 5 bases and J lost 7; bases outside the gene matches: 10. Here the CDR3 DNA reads TGTGCCAGCAGTAGGACAGGTGTGGGAGGTGAAAAACTGTTTTTT. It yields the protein CASSRTGVGGEKLFF.

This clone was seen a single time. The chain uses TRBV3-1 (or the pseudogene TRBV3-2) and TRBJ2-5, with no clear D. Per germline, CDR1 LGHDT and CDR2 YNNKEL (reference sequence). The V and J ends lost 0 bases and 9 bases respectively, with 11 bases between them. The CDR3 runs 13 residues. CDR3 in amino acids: CASSQDLGLAQYF. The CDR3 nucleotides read TGTGCCAGCAGCCAAGACCTCGGTCTGGCCCAGTACTTC.

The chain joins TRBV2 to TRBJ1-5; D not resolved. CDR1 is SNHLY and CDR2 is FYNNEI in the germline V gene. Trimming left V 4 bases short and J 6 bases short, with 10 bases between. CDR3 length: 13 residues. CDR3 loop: CASSVSRSQPQHF. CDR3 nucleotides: TGTGCCAGCAGTGTCTCTCGCAGTCAGCCCCAGCATTTT.

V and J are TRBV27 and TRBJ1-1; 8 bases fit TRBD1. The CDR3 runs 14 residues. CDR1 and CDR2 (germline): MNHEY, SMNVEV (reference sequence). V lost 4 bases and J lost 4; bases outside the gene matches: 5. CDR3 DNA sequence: TGTGCCAGCAGTTCGACAGGGGCGGTCACTGAAGCTTTCTTT. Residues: CASSSTGAVTEAFF.

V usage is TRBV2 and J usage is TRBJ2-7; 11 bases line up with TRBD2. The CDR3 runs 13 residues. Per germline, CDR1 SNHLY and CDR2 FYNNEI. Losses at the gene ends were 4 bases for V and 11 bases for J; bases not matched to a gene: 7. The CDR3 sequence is CASSASGLAAKYF. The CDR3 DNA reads TGTGCCAGCAGTGCCTCGGGACTAGCGGCCAAGTACTTC.

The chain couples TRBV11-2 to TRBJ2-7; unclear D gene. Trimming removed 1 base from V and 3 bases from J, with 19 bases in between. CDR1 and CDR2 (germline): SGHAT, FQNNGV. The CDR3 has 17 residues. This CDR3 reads CASSLAGRPVSLYEQYF. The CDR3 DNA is TGTGCCAGCAGCTTAGCAGGCAGGCCCGTTAGTCTCTACGAGCAGTACTTC.

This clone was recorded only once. The CDR3 loop is CASSYPTGQNTEAFF. The CDR3 DNA follows: TGTGCCAGCAGTTACCCTACGGGACAGAACACTGAAGCTTTCTTT. This chain links TRBV6-6 with TRBJ1-1; TRBD1 is a possible D gene (6 bases). CDR3 length equals 15 residues. V lost 2 bases and J lost 1, with 11 bases in between. The germline gives CDR1 MNHNY, CDR2 SVGAGI (reference sequence).

The CDR3 DNA follows: TGTGCCAGCAGCGTAGCCAGATTTTCGGAGACCCAGTACTTC. Translated, it gives CASSVARFSETQYF. V is TRBV9 and J is TRBJ2-5; D ambiguous. Germline CDR1 SGDLS, CDR2 YYNGEE. V was pared by 0 bases and J by 5 bases, with 11 bases between. The CDR3 contains 14 residues.

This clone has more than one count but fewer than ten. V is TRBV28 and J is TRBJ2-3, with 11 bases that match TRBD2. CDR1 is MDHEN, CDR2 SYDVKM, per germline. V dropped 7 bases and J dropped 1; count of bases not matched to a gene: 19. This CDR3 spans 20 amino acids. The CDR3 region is CASTTPSGTSGGPGTDTQYF. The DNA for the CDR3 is TGTGCCAGCACGACGCCAAGTGGAACTAGCGGGGGCCCCGGCACAGATACGCAGTATTTT.

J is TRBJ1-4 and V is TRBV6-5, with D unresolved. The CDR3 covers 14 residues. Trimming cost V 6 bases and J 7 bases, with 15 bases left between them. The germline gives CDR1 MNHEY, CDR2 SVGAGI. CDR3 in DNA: TGTGCCAGCAGGATCCAGGAAGGTGCTGAAAAACTGTTTTTT. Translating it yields CASRIQEGAEKLFF.

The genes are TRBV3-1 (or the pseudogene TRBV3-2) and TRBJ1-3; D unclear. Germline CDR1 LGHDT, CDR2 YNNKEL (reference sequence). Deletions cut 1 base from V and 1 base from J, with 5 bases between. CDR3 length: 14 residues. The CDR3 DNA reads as TGTGCCAGCAGCCAAGTGCAGTCTGGAAACACCATATATTTT. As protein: CASSQVQSGNTIYF.

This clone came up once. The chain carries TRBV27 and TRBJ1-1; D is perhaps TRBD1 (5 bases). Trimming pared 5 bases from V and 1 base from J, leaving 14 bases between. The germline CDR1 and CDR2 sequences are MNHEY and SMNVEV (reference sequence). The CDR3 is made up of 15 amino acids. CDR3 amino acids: CASSHNWDWNTEAFF. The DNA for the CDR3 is TGTGCCAGCAGTCATAATTGGGACTGGAACACTGAAGCTTTCTTT.

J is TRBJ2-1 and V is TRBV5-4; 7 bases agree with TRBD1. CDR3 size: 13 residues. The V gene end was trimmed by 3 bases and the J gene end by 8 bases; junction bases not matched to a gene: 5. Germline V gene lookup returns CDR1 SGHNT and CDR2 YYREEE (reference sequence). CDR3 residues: CASSSGQGDEQFF. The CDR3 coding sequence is TGTGCCAGCAGCTCTGGGCAGGGGGATGAGCAGTTCTTC. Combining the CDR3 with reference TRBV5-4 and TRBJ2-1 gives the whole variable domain ETGVTQSPTHLIKTRGQQVTLRCSSQSGHNTVSWYQQALGQGPQFIFQYYREEENGRGNFPPRFSGLQFPNYSSELNVNALELDDSALYLCASSSGQGDEQFFGPGTRLTVL.

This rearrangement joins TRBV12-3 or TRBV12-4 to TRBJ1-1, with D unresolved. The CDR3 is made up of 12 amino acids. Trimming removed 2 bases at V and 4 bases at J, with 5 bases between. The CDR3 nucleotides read TGTGCCAGCAGTTTATCCAGCACTGAAGCTTTCTTT. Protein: CASSLSSTEAFF.

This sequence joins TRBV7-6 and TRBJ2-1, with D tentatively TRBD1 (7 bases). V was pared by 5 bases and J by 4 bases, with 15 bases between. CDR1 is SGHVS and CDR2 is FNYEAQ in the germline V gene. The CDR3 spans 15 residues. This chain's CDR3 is CASSHDRAGYNEQFF. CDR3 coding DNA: TGTGCCAGCAGCCACGACAGGGCGGGGTACAATGAGCAGTTCTTC.

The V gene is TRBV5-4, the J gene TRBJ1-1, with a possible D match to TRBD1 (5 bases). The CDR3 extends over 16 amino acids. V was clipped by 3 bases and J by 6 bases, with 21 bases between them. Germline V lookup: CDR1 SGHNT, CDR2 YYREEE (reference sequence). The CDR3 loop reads CASSSTSTGRRAEAFF. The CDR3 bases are TGTGCCAGCAGCTCTACCTCGACGGGACGGAGGGCTGAAGCTTTCTTT.

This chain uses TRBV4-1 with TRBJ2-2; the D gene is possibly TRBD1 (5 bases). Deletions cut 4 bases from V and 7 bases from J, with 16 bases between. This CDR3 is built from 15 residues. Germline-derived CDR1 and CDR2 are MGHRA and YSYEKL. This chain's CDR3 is CASSRGRGAGGELFF. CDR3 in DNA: TGCGCCAGCAGCCGAGGAAGGGGCGCAGGCGGGGAGCTGTTTTTT.

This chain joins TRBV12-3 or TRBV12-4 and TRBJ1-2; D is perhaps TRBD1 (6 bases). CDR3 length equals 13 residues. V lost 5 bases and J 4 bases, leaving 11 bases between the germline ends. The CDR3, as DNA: TGTGCCAGCAGTCCGGACAGATTCTATGGCTACACCTTC. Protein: CASSPDRFYGYTF.

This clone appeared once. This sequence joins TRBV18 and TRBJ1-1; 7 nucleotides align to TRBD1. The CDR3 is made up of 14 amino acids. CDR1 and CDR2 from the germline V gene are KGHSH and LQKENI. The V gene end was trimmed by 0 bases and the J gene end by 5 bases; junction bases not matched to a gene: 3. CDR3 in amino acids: CASSPPKGATEAFF. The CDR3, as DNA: TGTGCCAGCTCACCACCGAAGGGGGCGACTGAAGCTTTCTTT.

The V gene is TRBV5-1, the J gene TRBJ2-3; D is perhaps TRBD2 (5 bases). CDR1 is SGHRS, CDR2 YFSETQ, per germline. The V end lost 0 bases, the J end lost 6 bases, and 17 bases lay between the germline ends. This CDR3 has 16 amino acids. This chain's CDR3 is CASSLGAETRRDTQYF. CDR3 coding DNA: TGCGCCAGCAGCTTGGGTGCTGAGACTCGGAGGGATACGCAGTATTTT.